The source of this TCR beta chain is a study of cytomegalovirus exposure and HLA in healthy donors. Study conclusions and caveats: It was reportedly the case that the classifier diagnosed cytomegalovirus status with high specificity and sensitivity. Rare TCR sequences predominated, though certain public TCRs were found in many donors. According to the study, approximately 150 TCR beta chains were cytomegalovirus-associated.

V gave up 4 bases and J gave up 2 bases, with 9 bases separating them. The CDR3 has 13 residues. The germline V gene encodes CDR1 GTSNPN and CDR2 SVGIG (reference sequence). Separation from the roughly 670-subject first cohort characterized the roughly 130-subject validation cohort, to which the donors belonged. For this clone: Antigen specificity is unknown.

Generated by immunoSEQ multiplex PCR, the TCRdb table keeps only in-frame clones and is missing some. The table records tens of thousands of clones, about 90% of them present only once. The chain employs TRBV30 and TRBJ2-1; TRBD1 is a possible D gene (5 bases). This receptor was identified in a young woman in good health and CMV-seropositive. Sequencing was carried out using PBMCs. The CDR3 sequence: CAWTDRPYNEQFF. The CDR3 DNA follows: TGTGCCTGGACTGACAGACCCTACAATGAGCAGTTCTTC. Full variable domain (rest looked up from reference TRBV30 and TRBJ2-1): SQTIHQWPATLVQPVGSPLSLECTVEGTSNPNLYWYRQAAGRGLQLLFYSVGIGQISSEVPQNLSASRPQDRQFILSSKKLLLSDSGFYLCAWTDRPYNEQFFGPGTRLTVL.